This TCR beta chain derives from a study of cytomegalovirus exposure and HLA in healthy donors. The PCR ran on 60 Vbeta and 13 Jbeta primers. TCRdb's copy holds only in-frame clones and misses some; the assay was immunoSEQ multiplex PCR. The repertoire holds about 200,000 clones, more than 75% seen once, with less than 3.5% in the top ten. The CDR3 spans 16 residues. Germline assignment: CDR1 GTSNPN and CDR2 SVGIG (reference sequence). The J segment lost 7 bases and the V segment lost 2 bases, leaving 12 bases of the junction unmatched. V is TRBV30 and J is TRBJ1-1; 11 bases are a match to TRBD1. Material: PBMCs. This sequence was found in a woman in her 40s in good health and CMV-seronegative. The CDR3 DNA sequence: TGTGCCTGGAGTCGTGTACGAGGACAGGGGGCGGGTGAAGCTTTCTTT. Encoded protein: CAWSRVRGQGAGEAFF.